The TCR beta chain described here comes from a study of blood T cell repertoires in COVID-19. Using immunoSEQ multiplex PCR, the repertoire was profiled, and TCRdb retains in-frame clones only, with some absent. The top ten hold 0.6% of the sample, which has about 410,000 clones, less than 95% seen once. V lost 7 bases, J lost 5 bases, and 14 bases lay in between. Germline V gives CDR1 MNHEY, CDR2 SMNVEV (reference sequence). This CDR3 contains 13 residues. Participant ages covered roughly 18 to 89 years across some 25 US areas. The chain combines TRBV27 with TRBJ1-1; D is perhaps TRBD1 (5 bases). The sequence derives from a man between 18 and 29 years old who had recovered from COVID-19. What was sequenced was PBMCs or T cells enriched from blood (not recorded which). CDR3 sequence: CASKRGGVTEAFF. The CDR3 DNA is TGTGCCAGCAAGCGGGGGGGAGTAACTGAAGCTTTCTTT.